This T cell receptor beta chain was found in a study of T cell changes during pregnancy in multiple sclerosis. Assay: immunoSEQ multiplex PCR; the TCRdb copy retains only in-frame clones and omits some. The sample carries 65,000 to 95,000 clones, just over 90% recorded once. The source is a female donor in good health, enrolled as a control in a pregnancy study. The sequencing here drew on peripheral blood, taken after pregnancy.

The DNA for the CDR3 is TGTGCCTGGAGTCCTTCAGGGGTTGGTCAGCCCCAGCATTTT. Encoded protein: CAWSPSGVGQPQHF. The V gene is TRBV30, the J gene TRBJ1-5; a weak D match, TRBD1 (6 bases). Germline-derived CDR1 and CDR2 are GTSNPN and SVGIG (reference sequence). V dropped 2 bases and J dropped 6 bases, with 14 bases sitting between them. The CDR3 covers 14 residues. Full variable domain (missing parts from reference TRBV30 and TRBJ1-5): SQTIHQWPATLVQPVGSPLSLECTVEGTSNPNLYWYRQAAGRGLQLLFYSVGIGQISSEVPQNLSASRPQDRQFILSSKKLLLSDSGFYLCAWSPSGVGQPQHFGDGTRLSIL.